This T cell receptor (beta chain) came from a study of blood T cell repertoires in COVID-19. About the research overall: Italy, Spain and the United States were the sources of the convalescent and acute COVID-19 samples. The cDNA or gDNA used as material had been derived from T cells, B-cell-depleted T cells, or PBMCs.

Original handling: Amplification of reference gene primers provided the estimated nucleated cell counts. The table came from immunoSEQ multiplex PCR; TCRdb's copy has only in-frame clones and leaves some out. From that table come the V and J calls and clone size; the DNA was used to work out D and trimming. Found here are tens of thousands of clones, roughly three quarters of them singletons; the top ten hold 14% to 15%. Looked up from germline, CDR1 is MNHEY and CDR2 is SMNVEV (reference sequence). Deletions cut 6 bases from V and 8 bases from J, with 22 bases between. This CDR3 contains 16 residues.

This chain uses TRBV27 with TRBJ1-4, with unresolved D. This TCR came from a human donor with active or convalescent COVID-19. The donor label of this sample is uncertain. Sequencing was done on a sample of peripheral blood. The CDR3 nucleotides are TGTGCCAGCAGCCCCGGGTGGGCAGGTCGGGGAGAAAAACTGTTTTTT. Protein sequence: CASSPGWAGRGEKLFF.